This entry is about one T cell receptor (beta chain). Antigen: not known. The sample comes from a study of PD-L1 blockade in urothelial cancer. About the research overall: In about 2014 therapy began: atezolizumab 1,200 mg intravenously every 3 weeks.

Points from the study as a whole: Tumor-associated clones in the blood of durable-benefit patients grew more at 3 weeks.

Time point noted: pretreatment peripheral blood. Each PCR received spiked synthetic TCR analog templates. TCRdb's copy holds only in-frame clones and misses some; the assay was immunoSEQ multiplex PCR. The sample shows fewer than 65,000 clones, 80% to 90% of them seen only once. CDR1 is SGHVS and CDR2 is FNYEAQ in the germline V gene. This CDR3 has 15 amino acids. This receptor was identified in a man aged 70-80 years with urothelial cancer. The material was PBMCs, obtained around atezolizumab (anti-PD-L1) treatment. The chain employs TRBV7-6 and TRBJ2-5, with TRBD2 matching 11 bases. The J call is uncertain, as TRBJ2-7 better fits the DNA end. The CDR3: CASSMTSGASYEQYF. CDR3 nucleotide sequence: TGTGCCAGCAGCATGACTAGCGGGGCCTCCTACGAGCAGTACTTC.